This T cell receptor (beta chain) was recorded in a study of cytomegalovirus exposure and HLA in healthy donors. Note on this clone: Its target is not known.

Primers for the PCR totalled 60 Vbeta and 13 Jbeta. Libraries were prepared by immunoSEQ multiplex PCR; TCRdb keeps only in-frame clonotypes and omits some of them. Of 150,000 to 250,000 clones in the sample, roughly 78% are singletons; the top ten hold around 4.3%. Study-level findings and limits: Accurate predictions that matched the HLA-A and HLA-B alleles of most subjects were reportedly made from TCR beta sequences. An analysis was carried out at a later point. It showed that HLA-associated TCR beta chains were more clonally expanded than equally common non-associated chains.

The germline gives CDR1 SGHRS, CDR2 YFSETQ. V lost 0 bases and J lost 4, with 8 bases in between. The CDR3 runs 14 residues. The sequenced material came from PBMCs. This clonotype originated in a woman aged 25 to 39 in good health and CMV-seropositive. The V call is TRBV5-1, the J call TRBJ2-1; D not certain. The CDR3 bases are TGCGCCAGCAGCTTGGTCTCAGGATACAATGAGCAGTTCTTC. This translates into CASSLVSGYNEQFF.